This T cell receptor beta chain stems from a study of blood T cell repertoires in COVID-19. As for the study in general: COVID-19 samples collected from the United States, Italy and Spain covered acute and convalescent phases.

Sequencing used immunoSEQ multiplex PCR; TCRdb keeps in-frame clones, though not all of them. The data show roughly 89,000 clones, roughly 80% seen once. V gave up 2 bases and J gave up 1 base, with 11 bases separating them. There are 14 residues in the CDR3. Germline V gene sequence: CDR1 GTSNPN, CDR2 SVGIG (reference sequence). This TCR came from a woman older than 75 with acute or convalescent COVID-19. The chain has TRBV30 and TRBJ1-1; D gene ambiguous. Sequenced: peripheral blood. Written as DNA, the CDR3 is TGTGCCTGGAGTCTTAGCCCGAGGAACACTGAAGCTTTCTTT. Residues: CAWSLSPRNTEAFF.